This T cell receptor (beta chain) was sequenced for a study of graft-versus-host responses after intestinal transplantation. Study-level information: Recipients obtained multivisceral, liver-intestinal, or isolated intestinal transplants. Recipients were all induced with anti-thymocyte globulin, then given tacrolimus and steroids for 2 to 3 years. The study's findings and limits: Early post-transplant falls in HvG clones accompanied the peak levels of circulating GvH clones. GvH clonotypes were identified within recipient marrow, with a subset emerging first in ileum or blood.

Note on this clone: The antigen remains undetermined.

The data were produced by immunoSEQ multiplex PCR, yet TCRdb's version contains in-frame clones alone and is incomplete. The sample yields about 70,000 clones, around 91% seen once. Germline-derived CDR1 and CDR2 are LGHNA and YNFKEQ. The germline V and J ends were trimmed by 1 base and 6 bases, with 7 bases remaining between them. The CDR3 is 13 residues long. The genes are TRBV4-2 and TRBJ2-1, with a possible D match to TRBD1 (5 bases). This specimen was unstimulated CD8+ T cells sorted from spleen or lymph node cells, taken before transplant. This clonotype was sampled from a human donor who was the organ donor for an intestinal transplant. The CDR3 loop is CASSQARANEQFF. The CDR3 DNA sequence: TGTGCCAGCAGCCAAGCCAGGGCCAATGAGCAGTTCTTC.